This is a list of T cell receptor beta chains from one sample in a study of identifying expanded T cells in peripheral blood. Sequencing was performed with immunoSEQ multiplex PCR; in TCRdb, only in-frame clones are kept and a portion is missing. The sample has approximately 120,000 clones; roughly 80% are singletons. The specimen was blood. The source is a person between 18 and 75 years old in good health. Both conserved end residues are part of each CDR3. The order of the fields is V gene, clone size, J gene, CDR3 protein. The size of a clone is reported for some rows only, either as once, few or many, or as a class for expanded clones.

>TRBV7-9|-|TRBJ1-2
CASSLGRVGYGYTF
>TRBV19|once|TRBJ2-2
CASSIDRITGELFF
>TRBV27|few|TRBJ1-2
CASFGQTGGYTF
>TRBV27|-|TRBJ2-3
CASSSYGGASFGTDTQYF
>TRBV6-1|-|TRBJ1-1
CASSEATRWPPNAFF
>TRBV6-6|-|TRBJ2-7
CASRSGQGARYEQYF
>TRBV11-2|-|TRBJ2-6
CASSSISGANVLTF
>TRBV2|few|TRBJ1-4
CASSTRMGEKLFF
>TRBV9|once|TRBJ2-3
CASSVGSPDTQYF
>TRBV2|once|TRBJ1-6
CASRGTASNSPLHF
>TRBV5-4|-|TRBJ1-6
CASSLASNSDSPLHF
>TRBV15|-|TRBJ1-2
CATSRDRVQGRGYTF
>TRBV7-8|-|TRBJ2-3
CASSTTNRGGRRTDTQYF
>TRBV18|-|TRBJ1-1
CASSPLESGRDSEAFF
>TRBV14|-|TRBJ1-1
CASSHVRTLTFF
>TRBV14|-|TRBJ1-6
CASSLDRSGYNSPLHF
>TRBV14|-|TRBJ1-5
CASSQGWGQPQHF
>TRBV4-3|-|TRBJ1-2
CASSHRKFRTGETYGYTF
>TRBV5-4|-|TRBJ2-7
CASSLDSLSEQYF
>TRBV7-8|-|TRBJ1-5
CASSLGHRNLNQPQHF
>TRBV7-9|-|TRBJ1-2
CASSWGPQMDRANAGYTF
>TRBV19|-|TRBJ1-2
CARIRDSNYGYTF
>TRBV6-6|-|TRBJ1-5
CASKGKGGVFQPQHF
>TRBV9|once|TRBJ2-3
CASSVEGVAGGPDTQYF
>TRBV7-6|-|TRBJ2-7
CASSKGQGAYEQYF
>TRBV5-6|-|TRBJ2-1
CASSLDYRNEQFF
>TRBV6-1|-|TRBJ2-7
CASSEERPYYEQYF
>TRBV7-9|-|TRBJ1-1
CASSRTGTEAFF
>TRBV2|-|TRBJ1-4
CASSVQVGELFF
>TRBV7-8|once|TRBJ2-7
CASSLATGPQEQYF
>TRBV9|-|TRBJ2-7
CASSPRDRAYEQYF
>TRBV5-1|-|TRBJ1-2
CASRPPEVETGYTF
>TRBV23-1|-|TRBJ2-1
CASSRGTGGVNEQFF
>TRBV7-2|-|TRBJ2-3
CASSLALAGGTDTQYF
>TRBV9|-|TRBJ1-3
CASSPRRGTTYSGNTIYF
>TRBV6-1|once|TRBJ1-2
CASRSGSDYGYTF
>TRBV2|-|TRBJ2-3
CASGGTKASTDTQYF
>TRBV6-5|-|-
CASSYSHRVAYEQYF
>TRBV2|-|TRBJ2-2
CASSDQPTGELFF
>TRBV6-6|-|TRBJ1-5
CASSFGDGNQPQHF
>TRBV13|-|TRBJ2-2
CASRQMNTGELFF
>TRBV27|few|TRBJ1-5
CASWDSNQPQHF
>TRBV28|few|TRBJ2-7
CASSYLGKRTSYEQYF
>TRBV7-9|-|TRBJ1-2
CASSRTGSNYGYTF